This T cell receptor beta chain was identified in a study of identical twins. Study findings and constraints: The models gave estimates that fell short of the out-of-frame TCR alpha sharing seen in monozygotic twins. Fewer insertions characterized abundant cord blood beta clonotypes, whereas memory repertoires showed none.

TCRdb reanalysed the 5' RACE reads using MiXCR and keeps one entry per CDR3 protein. The data hold roughly 350,000 distinct CDR3 sequences, with around 9.7% observed a single time. Germline CDR1 reads SGHRS; CDR2 reads YFSETQ. This CDR3 contains 15 residues. J lost 7 bases, V lost 4 bases, and 13 bases had no gene match. Details on this clonotype: Its antigen remains unidentified.

The chain joins TRBV5-1 to TRBJ1-1, with 7 bases aligning to TRBD1. The material sequenced was naive T cells sorted from blood. This sequence was found in a woman in her forties or fifties in good health. The CDR3 DNA reads as TGCGCCAGCAGCCTGAGAATAGGGACAGCTTATGAAGCTTTCTTT. The encoded protein is CASSLRIGTAYEAFF.